This TCR beta chain is drawn from a study of blood T cell repertoires in COVID-19. Authors' data handling: Cell counts per sample came from amplifying reference gene primers. The repertoire was sequenced with immunoSEQ multiplex PCR; TCRdb's copy has only in-frame clones and lacks some. The DNA was the basis for D and trimming; V, J and clone size are from that table. The sample includes 90,000 to 120,000 clones, 75% to 90% of them seen just once. The V gene lost 4 bases and the J gene lost 7 bases, with 8 bases spanning the gap. This CDR3 has 12 amino acids. Germline V gives CDR1 MGHRA, CDR2 YSYEKL. The TCR comes from a woman of 80 years or more with acute or convalescent COVID-19. The rearrangement links TRBV4-1 to TRBJ2-1; TRBD1 is a possible D gene (5 bases). The sequenced sample was peripheral blood. CDR3 loop: CASSPGRNEQFF. CDR3 bases: TGCGCCAGCAGCCCAGGGCGGAATGAGCAGTTCTTC.